These 5 T cell receptor beta chains came from one sample sequenced in a study of T cell changes during pregnancy in multiple sclerosis. Here immunoSEQ multiplex PCR was the method, and the copy in TCRdb shows in-frame clones only, minus some. Among roughly 46,000 clones listed, 85% to 95% were seen once. The sample in question was CD8+ T cells from peripheral blood mononuclear cells, obtained in the first trimester of pregnancy. All receptors derive from a female donor with multiple sclerosis, enrolled in a pregnancy study.

The V call is TRBV27, the J call TRBJ2-1, with D possibly TRBD1 on 6 matching bases. Trimming removed 2 bases at V and 4 bases at J, with 6 bases between. This CDR3 comprises 13 residues. The germline CDR1 and CDR2 sequences are MNHEY and SMNVEV (reference sequence). CDR3 sequence (DNA): TGTGCCAGCAGTTTACAGGGGTACAATGAGCAGTTCTTC. This gives the protein CASSLQGYNEQFF.

The chain combines TRBV6-1 with TRBJ2-7; 9 nucleotides line up with TRBD2. The J segment lost 3 bases and the V segment lost 8 bases, leaving 11 bases of the junction unmatched. The germline V gene encodes CDR1 MNHNS and CDR2 SASEGT. This CDR3 is built from 15 residues. CDR3: CASDTGLAYFYEQYF. The CDR3 DNA reads as TGTGCCAGCGACACGGGACTAGCTTATTTCTACGAGCAGTACTTC.

This clone has a single count. The chain uses TRBV7-8 and TRBJ2-1, with D perhaps matching TRBD2 (5 bases). Germline CDR1 and CDR2: SGHVS and FQNEAQ. The V gene lost 7 bases and the J gene lost 14 bases, with 15 bases spanning the gap. This CDR3 region has 11 residues. The CDR3 protein is CASTEGGSEFF. CDR3 bases: TGTGCCAGCACTGAAGGAGGCAGCGAGTTCTTC.

This clone showed up just once. The chain recombines TRBV5-1 with TRBJ2-1, with TRBD2 as a possible D gene (5 bases). Trimming shortened V by 6 bases and J by 4 bases, and 8 bases separated the two germline ends. The length of the CDR3 is 12 residues. Germline CDR1 reads SGHRS; CDR2 reads YFSETQ. CDR3 sequence: CASTSTYNEQFF. CDR3 in DNA: TGCGCCAGCACTAGCACTTACAATGAGCAGTTCTTC.

The chain joins TRBV7-2 to TRBJ2-7, with D perhaps matching TRBD2 (6 bases). This CDR3 has 14 amino acids. Germline-derived CDR1 and CDR2 are SGHTA and FQGNSA. Trimming left V 0 bases short and J 1 base short, with 7 bases between. CDR3 nucleotides: TGTGCCAGCAGCTTAGCCGCGGGGTCCTACGAGCAGTACTTC. This sequence encodes CASSLAAGSYEQYF.